Listed here are 8 T cell receptor beta chains from one sample, sequenced in a study of T-cell memory formation after mild COVID-19. TCRdb ran MiXCR on the 5' RACE reads and lists one entry per CDR3 protein. This table holds 250,000 to 400,000 distinct CDR3 sequences, about 13% found once. Material for sequencing was PBMCs or a T cell subset sorted from them (not recorded which). The receptors originated from a man between 18 and 35 years old who had mild COVID-19 (a few samples of this study predate the infection). Cell type and time point are not known.

This clonotype has a handful of counts. The gene calls are TRBV5-1 and TRBJ1-6, with D possibly TRBD1 on 6 matching bases. The CDR3 loop spans 14 amino acids. The germline V gene encodes CDR1 SGHRS and CDR2 YFSETQ. Trimming left V 1 base short and J 6 bases short, with 8 bases between. The CDR3 bases are TGCGCCAGCAGCTTGTCGGACAGTAATTCACCCCTCCACTTT. It translates to CASSLSDSNSPLHF.

This clonotype came up a few times. This sequence joins TRBV7-9 and TRBJ2-1, with 7 bases fitting TRBD2. The CDR3 covers 12 residues. Germline CDR1 reads SEHNR; CDR2 reads FQNEAQ (reference sequence). The trim removed 8 bases at V and 5 bases at J, leaving 3 bases unmatched. The CDR3, as DNA: TGTGCCAGCCGGGGGGTAGACAATGAGCAGTTCTTC. The encoded protein is CASRGVDNEQFF. Drawing the rest from reference TRBV7-9 and TRBJ2-1, the complete variable domain is DTGVSQNPRHKITKRGQNVTFRCDPISEHNRLYWYRQTLGQGPEFLTYFQNEAQLEKSRLLSDRFSAERPKGSFSTLEIQRTEQGDSAMYLCASRGVDNEQFFGPGTRLTVL.

The chain employs TRBV7-2 and TRBJ2-7, with 9 bases aligning to TRBD1. The CDR3 totals 14 residues. CDR1 SGHTA and CDR2 FQGNSA come from the germline V gene. V was clipped by 5 bases and J by 1 base; unmatched bases: 3. The CDR3 coding sequence is TGTGCCAGCAGCCAGACAGGGGGTTCCTACGAGCAGTACGTC. Amino acid sequence: CASSQTGGSYEQYV.

This clonotype was counted a few times. The V gene is TRBV4-1, the J gene TRBJ1-6; D unclear. CDR1 is MGHRA, CDR2 YSYEKL, per germline. The length of the CDR3 is 13 residues. V lost 3 bases to trimming and J lost 10 bases, with 10 bases between them. The CDR3 DNA is TGCGCCAGCAGCCAGACCCCGAGCTCACCCCTCCACTTT. Its translation is CASSQTPSSPLHF.

This clonotype appeared many times. No DNA is shown, since the ends of the CDR3 on it are uncertain; the CDR3 is the one TCRdb lists. The chain uses TRBV7-2 and TRBJ2-5. Germline V gene data show CDR1 as SGHTA and CDR2 as FQGNSA. The CDR3 extends over 13 residues, inclusive of both ends. The chain's CDR3 is CASILGPQETQYF.

There are many counts of this clonotype. The V and J genes are TRBV4-3 and TRBJ1-4; D is uncertain. Germline V gene sequence: CDR1 LGHNA, CDR2 YSLEER. The CDR3 totals 14 residues. Trimming left V 3 bases short and J 5 bases short, with 10 bases between. The CDR3 loop is CASSHWQLNEKLFF. The DNA of the CDR3 is TGCGCCAGCAGCCACTGGCAGTTAAATGAAAAACTGTTTTTT.

This clonotype was counted only a few times. This chain joins TRBV4-1 and TRBJ2-7; the match to TRBD1 covers 8 bases. The CDR3 runs to 15 residues. Germline assignment: CDR1 MGHRA and CDR2 YSYEKL. With V trimmed by 3 bases and J by 3 bases, 7 bases remained unmatched. For the CDR3, the DNA is TGCGCCAGCAGCCATTCTTCCGGGACAGGCTACGAGCAGTACTTC. This sequence encodes CASSHSSGTGYEQYF.

The chain combines TRBV3-1 with TRBJ2-5, with 9 positions matching TRBD1. Germline V CDR1 and CDR2: LGHDT, YNNKEL (reference sequence). Unmatched junction bases numbered 2, after V lost 0 bases and J lost 9 bases. This CDR3 comprises 13 residues. The CDR3 loop reads CASSQDDRGAQYF. The DNA of the CDR3 is TGTGCCAGCAGCCAAGATGACAGGGGGGCCCAGTACTTC.